The sequence of this TCR beta chain was determined in a study of T cells in Graves' hyperthyroidism and ophthalmopathy. Study conclusions and caveats: Separation of ophthalmopathy from stable hyperthyroidism was achieved by a 13 V-J model. Blood also contained most expanded thyroid clonotypes above 0.001.

There are a few counts of this clonotype. What it binds is not known. TCR beta CDR3 region amplification was performed from RNA transcripts. First-round RT-PCR with HTBI primers amplified the TCR CDR3 region. Using its own MiXCR run on the multiplex PCR reads, TCRdb lists one record per CDR3 protein. Among 340,000 or so distinct CDR3 sequences listed, around 16% were seen once. The CDR3 has 17 amino acids. Trimming cost V 2 bases and J 9 bases; bases outside gene matches: 18. Germline CDR1 MNHEY, CDR2 SVGAGI. This chain connects TRBV6-5 to TRBJ2-7; the match to TRBD1 covers 8 bases. Sequences were obtained from blood. The source is a young man with Graves' hyperthyroidism. The CDR3 is CASSYGYSGQDALGQYF. The CDR3 region has the DNA TGTGCCAGCAGTTACGGTTATTCGGGACAGGACGCTCTGGGGCAGTACTTC.